This T cell receptor beta chain is from a study of T cell responses to AZD1222 COVID-19 vaccine. General observations from the study: When two AZD1222 doses had been given, Spike-specific TCR breadth and depth rose. At baseline, seropositivity was found in only a handful of AZD1222 recipients.

Clones were sequenced by immunoSEQ multiplex PCR, and TCRdb holds only the in-frame ones, with some missing. The sample shows 200,000 or so clones, 75% to 90% of them seen only once. As for this clone: Antigen specificity is unknown.

This specimen consisted of peripheral blood, obtained on day 0 of MenACWY control vaccination. The clonotype was recovered from an adult in good health.

CDR3 coding DNA: TGTGCCAGCAGCGGGGGCCCGGCAAAATCCTCCTCCTACACCTTC. It encodes CASSGGPAKSSSYTF. V gene TRBV9 combines with J gene TRBJ1-2, with D tentatively TRBD1 (5 bases). Trimming took 3 bases from V and 10 from J, leaving 22 bases between them. The CDR3 covers 15 residues. Looked up from germline, CDR1 is SGDLS and CDR2 is YYNGEE.